Listed below are T cell receptor beta chains from one sample, sequenced in a study of blood T cells in healthy people across ages. TCRdb re-analysed the 5' RACE reads in MiXCR, keeping a single row per CDR3 protein. The sample yields about 780,000 distinct CDR3 sequences, around two thirds seen once. Sequencing was carried out using blood. The receptors originated from a young man in good health. Both conserved end residues are part of each CDR3. A D gene is named only where the DNA matches it firmly. For some rows the clone size is stated as once, few or many, or as a class when expanded; others skip it.

j_gene: TRBJ2-1
d_gene: TRBD1
abundance: .
v_gene: TRBV6-2/TRBV6-3
CDR3nt: TGTGCCAGCAGACCATACAGGGGTCCCACCTCCTACAATGAGCAGTTCTTC
CDR3aa: CASRPYRGPTSYNEQFF

j_gene: TRBJ1-4
d_gene: .
abundance: .
v_gene: TRBV4-3
CDR3nt: TGCGCCAGCAGCCAAAGCGGGGTGGGTGAAAAACTGTTTTTT
CDR3aa: CASSQSGVGEKLFF

j_gene: TRBJ1-2
d_gene: .
abundance: .
v_gene: TRBV14
CDR3nt: TGTGCCAGCAGCCAGTCAAGAGGGAAAAGCGGCTACACCTTC
CDR3aa: CASSQSRGKSGYTF

j_gene: TRBJ2-1
d_gene: .
abundance: few
v_gene: TRBV7-2
CDR3nt: TGTGCCAGCACCCAGGACTCCTCCTACAATGAGCAGTTCTTC
CDR3aa: CASTQDSSYNEQFF

j_gene: TRBJ2-6
d_gene: .
abundance: .
v_gene: TRBV9
CDR3nt: TGTGCCAGCAGCAAAACAGGGCCTGGGGCCAACGTCCTGACTTTC
CDR3aa: CASSKTGPGANVLTF

j_gene: TRBJ2-3
d_gene: .
abundance: .
v_gene: TRBV28
CDR3nt: TGTGCCAGCAGTTGGGACTTTCCGGACCCTGATACGCAGTATTTT
CDR3aa: CASSWDFPDPDTQYF

j_gene: TRBJ1-4
d_gene: .
abundance: .
v_gene: TRBV7-9
CDR3nt: TGTGCCAGCAGCCGACTTTTGGACGCTGAAAAACTGTTTTTT
CDR3aa: CASSRLLDAEKLFF

j_gene: TRBJ2-5
d_gene: .
abundance: few
v_gene: TRBV12-3/TRBV12-4
CDR3nt: TGTGCCAGCAGTTTATTAGAGGGTATCGTACAGACCCAGTACTTC
CDR3aa: CASSLLEGIVQTQYF

j_gene: TRBJ2-3
d_gene: TRBD2
abundance: .
v_gene: TRBV4-2
CDR3nt: TGTGCCAGCAGCCAAGATGAGCGGGGGCTCTTTGATACGCAGTATTTT
CDR3aa: CASSQDERGLFDTQYF

j_gene: TRBJ1-5
d_gene: TRBD1
abundance: few
v_gene: TRBV20-1
CDR3nt: TGCAGTGCTAGAAACAGGGGAATTGGGTATAGCAATCAGCCCCAGCATTTT
CDR3aa: CSARNRGIGYSNQPQHF

j_gene: TRBJ2-1
d_gene: TRBD2
abundance: .
v_gene: TRBV7-8
CDR3nt: TGTGCCAGCAGCTTGGGACTAGTCCATGAGCAGTTCTTC
CDR3aa: CASSLGLVHEQFF

j_gene: TRBJ1-6
d_gene: .
abundance: .
v_gene: TRBV12-3/TRBV12-4
CDR3nt: TGTGCCAGCAGTTTAGATCCAGGCTACAATTCACCCCTCCACTTT
CDR3aa: CASSLDPGYNSPLHF

j_gene: TRBJ2-7
d_gene: .
abundance: .
v_gene: TRBV28
CDR3nt: TGTGCCAGCAGTTCCTTTCCGAGGGGGAGGGCCTACGAGCAGTACTTC
CDR3aa: CASSSFPRGRAYEQYF

j_gene: TRBJ2-5
d_gene: .
abundance: .
v_gene: TRBV20-1
CDR3nt: TGCAGTGCTCGCACCCAAGGACAGCGCCAAGAGACCCAGTACTTC
CDR3aa: CSARTQGQRQETQYF

j_gene: TRBJ2-7
d_gene: .
abundance: .
v_gene: TRBV4-1
CDR3nt: TGCGCCAGCAGCCAAGAGCTGGGGGGCTACGAGCAGTACTTC
CDR3aa: CASSQELGGYEQYF

j_gene: TRBJ2-3
d_gene: .
abundance: .
v_gene: TRBV12-3/TRBV12-4
CDR3nt: TGTGCCAGCAATTTCCTACGCACAGATACGCAGTATTTT
CDR3aa: CASNFLRTDTQYF

j_gene: TRBJ2-4
d_gene: .
abundance: few
v_gene: TRBV29-1
CDR3nt: TGCAGCGTTGCGGGGGTGGAGGCCAAAAACATTCAGTACTTC
CDR3aa: CSVAGVEAKNIQYF

j_gene: TRBJ2-5
d_gene: .
abundance: .
v_gene: TRBV2
CDR3nt: TGTGCCAGCAGTGTTTGGTATGAGAATCAAGAGACCCAGTACTTC
CDR3aa: CASSVWYENQETQYF

j_gene: TRBJ2-3
d_gene: TRBD2
abundance: .
v_gene: TRBV12-3/TRBV12-4
CDR3nt: TGTGCCAGCAGCCCCTTGGGAGCGGGAGGCTATGTGCAGTATTTT
CDR3aa: CASSPLGAGGYVQYF

j_gene: TRBJ2-1
d_gene: TRBD1
abundance: .
v_gene: TRBV9
CDR3nt: TGTGCCAGCAGTGGGACAGGGTCGCGCAATGAGCAGTTCTTC
CDR3aa: CASSGTGSRNEQFF

j_gene: TRBJ1-2
d_gene: .
abundance: .
v_gene: TRBV6-2/TRBV6-3
CDR3nt: TGTGCCAGCAGCCAGGCAGGAGTACCTAACTACGGCTACACCTTC
CDR3aa: CASSQAGVPNYGYTF

j_gene: TRBJ2-1
d_gene: TRBD2
abundance: few
v_gene: TRBV4-3
CDR3nt: TGCGCCAGCAGCCAAGTTACCGGGACTAGCAACTACAATGAGCAGTTCTTC
CDR3aa: CASSQVTGTSNYNEQFF

j_gene: TRBJ2-5
d_gene: .
abundance: few
v_gene: TRBV29-1
CDR3nt: TGCAGCGTTGGAAGGGCCCAAGAGACCCAGTACTTC
CDR3aa: CSVGRAQETQYF

j_gene: TRBJ1-4
d_gene: .
abundance: .
v_gene: TRBV28
CDR3nt: TGTGCCAGCAGTTTAGCAGCCATTAATGAAAAACTGTTTTTT
CDR3aa: CASSLAAINEKLFF

j_gene: TRBJ1-2
d_gene: TRBD1
abundance: .
v_gene: TRBV24-1
CDR3nt: TGTGCCACCAGTGAGGCCGGGACAGGGGGCGGCTATGGCTACACCTTC
CDR3aa: CATSEAGTGGGYGYTF

j_gene: TRBJ1-1
d_gene: TRBD1
abundance: .
v_gene: TRBV6-6
CDR3nt: TGTGCCAGCAGTTCCAGGGGGGGAGACACTGAAGCTTTCTTT
CDR3aa: CASSSRGGDTEAFF

j_gene: TRBJ1-2
d_gene: TRBD1
abundance: .
v_gene: TRBV7-8
CDR3nt: TGTGCCAGCACCCCTCAGGGGACAGGGGGCATCTATGGCTACACCTTC
CDR3aa: CASTPQGTGGIYGYTF

j_gene: TRBJ2-5
d_gene: TRBD1
abundance: .
v_gene: TRBV11-2
CDR3nt: TGTGCCAGCAGCTTAGCCCGGACAGGGGGCCGTTCATGGGAGACCCAGTACTTC
CDR3aa: CASSLARTGGRSWETQYF

j_gene: TRBJ1-2
d_gene: .
abundance: .
v_gene: TRBV7-9
CDR3nt: TGTGCCAGCGCCGACAGTACCTATGGCTACACCTTC
CDR3aa: CASADSTYGYTF

j_gene: TRBJ1-1
d_gene: .
abundance: .
v_gene: TRBV7-9
CDR3nt: TGTGCCAGCAGCTTAGATGCGGGGGTAAAAACTGAAGCTTTCTTT
CDR3aa: CASSLDAGVKTEAFF

j_gene: TRBJ1-2
d_gene: .
abundance: .
v_gene: TRBV7-9
CDR3nt: TGTGCCAGCAACCCTACCCACAGGGACTATGGCTACACCTTC
CDR3aa: CASNPTHRDYGYTF

j_gene: TRBJ2-7
d_gene: TRBD2
abundance: .
v_gene: TRBV4-1
CDR3nt: TGCGCCAGCAGCCGGTTACCTAGCGGGGGGCCCTACGAGCAGTACTTC
CDR3aa: CASSRLPSGGPYEQYF

j_gene: TRBJ1-4
d_gene: .
abundance: .
v_gene: TRBV6-6
CDR3nt: TGTGCCAGCGGGAAAGGGCACATTAATGAAAAACTGTTTTTT
CDR3aa: CASGKGHINEKLFF

j_gene: TRBJ2-1
d_gene: TRBD1
abundance: .
v_gene: TRBV20-1
CDR3nt: TGCAGTGCTCAGCCGCGGACAGGAAACCCCTACAATGAGCAGTTCTTC
CDR3aa: CSAQPRTGNPYNEQFF

j_gene: TRBJ1-5
d_gene: .
abundance: .
v_gene: TRBV9
CDR3nt: TGTGCCAGCAGTGAGGGGGATTCGGGCAATCAGCCCCAGCATTTT
CDR3aa: CASSEGDSGNQPQHF

j_gene: TRBJ2-7
d_gene: TRBD2
abundance: .
v_gene: TRBV7-2
CDR3nt: TGTGCCAGCAGCTTAGCCCCGGGACTAATCTCCTACGAGCAGTACTTC
CDR3aa: CASSLAPGLISYEQYF

j_gene: TRBJ2-7
d_gene: .
abundance: few
v_gene: TRBV6-1
CDR3nt: TGTGCCAGCAGGGACAGTAGTTTCTCCTACAATGAGCAGTACTTC
CDR3aa: CASRDSSFSYNEQYF

j_gene: TRBJ1-2
d_gene: .
abundance: .
v_gene: TRBV6-6
CDR3nt: TGTGCCAGCAGTTACATTCACAGGTCTGCCCTAGACTATGGCTACACCTTC
CDR3aa: CASSYIHRSALDYGYTF

j_gene: TRBJ2-4
d_gene: TRBD2
abundance: few
v_gene: TRBV29-1
CDR3nt: TGCAGCGTTGGAGAACTGGGACAGGGGGGACTAGCGGGGATAGCCAAAAACATTCAGTACTTC
CDR3aa: CSVGELGQGGLAGIAKNIQYF

j_gene: TRBJ1-6
d_gene: .
abundance: .
v_gene: TRBV7-9
CDR3nt: TGTGCCAGCAGCTTAAGGGAGATTAATTCACCCCTCCACTTT
CDR3aa: CASSLREINSPLHF

j_gene: TRBJ1-1
d_gene: .
abundance: .
v_gene: TRBV29-1
CDR3nt: TGCAGCGTCCACGGTTCTTCGAACACTGAAGCTTTCTTT
CDR3aa: CSVHGSSNTEAFF

j_gene: TRBJ2-4
d_gene: TRBD2
abundance: .
v_gene: TRBV4-3
CDR3nt: TGCGCCAGCAGCCGGTTACTAGCGGGGGGAGAGCAGTACTTC
CDR3aa: CASSRLLAGGEQYF

j_gene: TRBJ2-7
d_gene: TRBD1
abundance: .
v_gene: TRBV6-1
CDR3nt: TGTGCCAGCAGGGCCGGGACAGGGGTAGGAAATATTGCCGAGCAGTACTTC
CDR3aa: CASRAGTGVGNIAEQYF